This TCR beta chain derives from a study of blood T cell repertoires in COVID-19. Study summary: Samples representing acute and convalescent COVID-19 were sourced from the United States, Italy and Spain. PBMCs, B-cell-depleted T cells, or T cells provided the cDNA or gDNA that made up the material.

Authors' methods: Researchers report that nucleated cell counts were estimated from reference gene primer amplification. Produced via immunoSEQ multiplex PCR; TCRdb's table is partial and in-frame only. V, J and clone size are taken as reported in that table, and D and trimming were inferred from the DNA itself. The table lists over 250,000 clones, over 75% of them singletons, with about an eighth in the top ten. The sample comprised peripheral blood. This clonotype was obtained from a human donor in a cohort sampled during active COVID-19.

The CDR3 loop is CASSWSAGASYEQYF. CDR3 bases: TGCGCCAGCAGCTGGTCAGCGGGAGCTTCCTACGAGCAGTACTTC. The V call is TRBV5-1, the J call TRBJ2-7; 8 positions match TRBD2. Germline values: CDR1 SGHRS, CDR2 YFSETQ. V gave up 3 bases and J gave up 1 base; unmatched junction bases: 6. This CDR3 region has 15 residues.